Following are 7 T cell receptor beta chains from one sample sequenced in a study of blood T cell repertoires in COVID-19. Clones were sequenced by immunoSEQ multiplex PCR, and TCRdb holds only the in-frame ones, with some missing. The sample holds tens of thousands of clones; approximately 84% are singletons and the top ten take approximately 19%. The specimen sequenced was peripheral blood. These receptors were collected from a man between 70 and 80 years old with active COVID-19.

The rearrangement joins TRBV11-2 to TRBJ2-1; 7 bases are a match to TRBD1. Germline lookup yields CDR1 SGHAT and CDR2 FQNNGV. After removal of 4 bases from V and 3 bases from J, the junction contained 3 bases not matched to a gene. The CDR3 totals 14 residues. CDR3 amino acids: CASSSSGGYNEQFF. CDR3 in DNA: TGTGCCAGCAGCTCGTCAGGGGGCTACAATGAGCAGTTCTTC.

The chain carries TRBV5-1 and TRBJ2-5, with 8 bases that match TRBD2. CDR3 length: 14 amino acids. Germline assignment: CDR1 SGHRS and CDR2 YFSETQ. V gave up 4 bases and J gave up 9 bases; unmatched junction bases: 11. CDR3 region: CASSQTSGPGPQYF. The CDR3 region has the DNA TGCGCCAGCAGCCAAACTAGCGGCCCCGGGCCCCAGTACTTC.

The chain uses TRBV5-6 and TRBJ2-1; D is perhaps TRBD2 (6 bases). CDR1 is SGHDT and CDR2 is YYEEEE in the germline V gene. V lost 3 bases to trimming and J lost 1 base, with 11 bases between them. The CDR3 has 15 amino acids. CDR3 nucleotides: TGTGCCAGCAGCTCTTCGGGAGAGTCCTACAATGAGCAGTTCTTC. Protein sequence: CASSSSGESYNEQFF.

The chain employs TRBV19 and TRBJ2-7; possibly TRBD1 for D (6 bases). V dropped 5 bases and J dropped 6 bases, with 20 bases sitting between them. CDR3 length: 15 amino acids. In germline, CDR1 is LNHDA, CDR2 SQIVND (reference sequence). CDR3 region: CASSGYGTSSGEQYF. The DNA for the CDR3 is TGTGCCAGTAGTGGCTACGGGACAAGTAGTGGCGAGCAGTACTTC.

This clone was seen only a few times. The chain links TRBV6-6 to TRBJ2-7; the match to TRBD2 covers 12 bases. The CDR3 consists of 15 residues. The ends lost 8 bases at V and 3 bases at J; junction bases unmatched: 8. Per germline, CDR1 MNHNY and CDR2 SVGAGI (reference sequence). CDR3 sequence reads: CASVPGLAGIYEQYF. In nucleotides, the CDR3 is TGTGCCAGCGTACCAGGACTAGCGGGAATCTACGAGCAGTACTTC.

CDR3 coding DNA: TGTGCCAGCAGCCTGACAGGTCTGAACACTGAAGCTTTCTTT. Its translation is CASSLTGLNTEAFF. This rearrangement joins TRBV28 to TRBJ1-1, with D perhaps TRBD1 (6 bases). Germline V lookup: CDR1 MDHEN, CDR2 SYDVKM. The CDR3 runs 14 residues. Trimming pared 6 bases from V and 0 bases from J, leaving 11 bases between.

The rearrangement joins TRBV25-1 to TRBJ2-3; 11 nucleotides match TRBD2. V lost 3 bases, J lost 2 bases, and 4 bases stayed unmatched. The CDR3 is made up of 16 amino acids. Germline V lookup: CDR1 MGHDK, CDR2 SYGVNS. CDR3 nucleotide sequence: TGTGCCAGCAGTGACGGGACTAGCGGATACACAGATACGCAGTATTTT. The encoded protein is CASSDGTSGYTDTQYF.